This T cell receptor beta chain was captured in a study of T cells in localized non-small cell lung cancer. From germline, CDR1 is SQVTM and CDR2 ANQGSEA. The CDR3 contains 15 residues. Trimming took 1 base from V and 6 from J; bases not matched to a gene: 7. Only in-frame clones appear in the TCRdb table, and some are missing; sequencing was by immunoSEQ multiplex PCR. Among tens of thousands of clones, 85% to 90% were seen once, and the ten largest hold around 4%. This clone was picked up a small number of times. Its antigen is unknown. Study-level points and caveats: The study detected a median 57 of the top 100 tumor clones in adjacent lung.

The V and J genes are TRBV29-1 and TRBJ2-2; the match to TRBD1 covers 8 bases. Here the sequenced sample was peripheral blood, taken before any cancer treatment. The source of this sequence is a woman aged 40 to 75 with stage I lung adenocarcinoma. The CDR3 region has the DNA TGCAGCGTTGAAGGGTTGACAGGGGCGCCCGGGGAGCTGTTTTTT. This encodes CSVEGLTGAPGELFF.